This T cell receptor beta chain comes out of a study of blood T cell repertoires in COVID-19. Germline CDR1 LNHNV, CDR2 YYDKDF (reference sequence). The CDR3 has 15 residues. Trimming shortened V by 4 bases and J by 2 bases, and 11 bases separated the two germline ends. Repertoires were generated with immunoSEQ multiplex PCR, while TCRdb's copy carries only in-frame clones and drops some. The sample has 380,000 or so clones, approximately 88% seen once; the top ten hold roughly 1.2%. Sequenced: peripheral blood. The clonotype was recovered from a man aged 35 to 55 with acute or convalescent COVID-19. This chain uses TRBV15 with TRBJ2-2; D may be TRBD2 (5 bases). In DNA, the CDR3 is TGTGCCACCAGCAAGAGGGCGGTAAACACCGGGGAGCTGTTTTTT. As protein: CATSKRAVNTGELFF.